What follows are 17 T cell receptor beta chains derived from one specimen sequenced in a study of Graves' ophthalmopathy and Graves' hyperthyroidism. From RNA, the CDR3 regions of TCR beta chains were amplified and sequenced. The first round was an RT-PCR with HTBI primers, and the second round was a multiplex PCR. MiXCR, applied by TCRdb to the multiplex PCR reads, yields one record per CDR3 protein. The sample gives fewer than 600,000 distinct CDR3 sequences, roughly an eighth of which show up once; about 10% is in the top ten. Material: blood. The receptors shown here come from a woman younger than 45 with Graves' ophthalmopathy.

This clonotype was seen ten or more times. The V gene is TRBV29-1, the J gene TRBJ2-7; D might be TRBD1 (5 bases). The CDR3 spans 12 residues. Germline lookup yields CDR1 SQVTM and CDR2 ANQGSEA. V gave up 2 bases and J gave up 5 bases, with 10 bases separating them. The chain's CDR3 is CSVETGTNEQYF. CDR3 nucleotides: TGCAGCGTTGAAACAGGCACCAACGAGCAGTACTTC.

This clonotype was recorded many times. The chain couples TRBV29-1 to TRBJ1-2; 9 nucleotides line up with TRBD1. Germline CDR1 SQVTM, CDR2 ANQGSEA. The CDR3 length is 12 residues. Germline trimming cut 6 bases from V and 3 bases from J; bases unmatched to any gene: 2. This chain's CDR3 is CSVGQGDYGYTF. CDR3 bases: TGCAGCGTGGGACAGGGAGACTATGGCTACACCTTC. The variable domain in full, completed from reference TRBV29-1 and TRBJ1-2, reads SAVISQKPSRDICQRGTSLTIQCQVDSQVTMMFWYRQQPGQSLTLIATANQGSEATYESGFVIDKFPISRPNLTFSTLTVSNMSPEDSSIYLCSVGQGDYGYTFGSGTRLTVV.

The V and J genes are TRBV7-9 and TRBJ2-7; D not certain. Germline-derived CDR1 and CDR2 are SEHNR and FQNEAQ (reference sequence). Between the trimmed V and J ends, which lost 3 bases and 7 bases, there was a span of 10 bases. This CDR3 contains 12 residues. The CDR3, as DNA: TGTGCCAGCAGCTTCGGCTCTGGAGAGCAGTACTTC. This encodes CASSFGSGEQYF.

This clonotype was seen only a few times. The gene calls are TRBV2 and TRBJ1-6, with a possible D match to TRBD1 (5 bases). Trimming took 0 bases from V and 10 from J, leaving 13 bases between them. The CDR3 is 15 amino acids. The V gene's germline CDR1 is SNHLY and CDR2 FYNNEI. The CDR3 DNA follows: TGTGCCAGCAGTGAAGCGCGGGGGTTCGGATCACCCCTCCACTTT. This codes for CASSEARGFGSPLHF.

The table lists this clonotype with many counts. This sequence joins TRBV6-1 and TRBJ2-7; TRBD2 aligns across 8 bases. The length of the CDR3 is 16 residues. From germline, CDR1 is MNHNS and CDR2 SASEGT. Trimming took 7 bases from V and 0 from J; bases not matched to a gene: 11. The CDR3 sequence: CASTGWGGRSSYEQYF. The CDR3 nucleotides read TGTGCCAGCACCGGTTGGGGCGGGAGGAGCTCCTACGAGCAGTACTTC.

This clonotype was counted many times. The chain links TRBV6-1 to TRBJ2-5; D assignment may be TRBD1 or TRBD2 (5 bases each). Trimming shortened V by 2 bases and J by 5 bases, and 12 bases separated the two germline ends. Germline CDR1 MNHNS, CDR2 SASEGT. The CDR3 is made up of 14 amino acids. CDR3 region: CASSEPGRWETQYF. CDR3 in DNA: TGTGCCAGCAGTGAACCGGGACGCTGGGAGACCCAGTACTTC.

This clonotype was observed many times. The rearrangement links TRBV6-2 or TRBV6-3 to TRBJ1-6, with D perhaps matching TRBD1 (6 bases). CDR3 length: 16 residues. Germline CDR1 MNHEY, CDR2 SVGEGT. V was shortened by 5 bases and J by 9 bases, with 20 bases between the two germline ends. In DNA, the CDR3 is TGTGCCAGCAGTCAGCCTCAACAGGGCTCTACTTCACCCCTCCACTTT. It translates to CASSQPQQGSTSPLHF.

This clonotype occurred a few times. V and J are TRBV30 and TRBJ2-7; D not certain. V was clipped by 0 bases and J by 2 bases, with 2 bases between them. Looked up from germline, CDR1 is GTSNPN and CDR2 is SVGIG (reference sequence). The CDR3 covers 11 residues. This CDR3 reads CAWSVAYEQYF. CDR3 nucleotide sequence: TGTGCCTGGAGTGTAGCCTACGAGCAGTACTTC.

This clonotype was recorded at least ten times. The J gene is TRBJ1-6, the V gene TRBV28; no reliable D call. Germline assignment: CDR1 MDHEN and CDR2 SYDVKM. The CDR3 is 15 residues long. V lost 2 bases to trimming and J lost 7 bases, with 12 bases between them. CDR3 bases: TGTGCCAGCAGTTTAGGTGGAGGGTTGAATTCACCCCTCCACTTT. Its protein product is CASSLGGGLNSPLHF.

The chain employs TRBV9 and TRBJ1-2, with TRBD1 matching over 7 bases. Trimming removed 0 bases from V and 5 bases from J; junction bases left unmatched: 13. From germline, CDR1 is SGDLS and CDR2 YYNGEE. This CDR3 spans 17 amino acids. The CDR3: CASSVEDRVDLSYGYTF. The CDR3, as DNA: TGTGCCAGCAGCGTAGAAGACAGGGTTGATCTCAGTTATGGCTACACCTTC.

This clonotype was detected many times. The rearrangement uses TRBV19 and TRBJ2-7; 8 nucleotides line up with TRBD1. Germline V gene lookup returns CDR1 LNHDA and CDR2 SQIVND (reference sequence). This CDR3 is built from 14 residues. J gave up 5 bases and V 5 bases, and 8 bases lay outside the gene matches. This chain's CDR3 is CASSLDRGLDEQYF. Written as DNA, the CDR3 is TGTGCCAGTAGTCTCGACAGGGGTCTAGACGAGCAGTACTTC.

This clonotype occurred many times. CDR3 in DNA: TGTGCCAGCACCCCCCCCGGGAACAAAAACACCGGGGAGCTGTTTTTT. Its protein is CASTPPGNKNTGELFF. V usage is TRBV28 and J usage is TRBJ2-2, with D tentatively TRBD2 (5 bases). Germline values: CDR1 MDHEN, CDR2 SYDVKM. This CDR3 is built from 16 residues. V was cut by 7 bases and J by 2 bases, with 17 bases left in between.

This clonotype was found many times. This chain uses TRBV2 with TRBJ1-6; 9 positions agree with TRBD1. CDR3 size: 16 residues. J was trimmed by 6 bases and V by 3 bases; bases with no gene match: 6. Germline CDR1 is SNHLY and CDR2 is FYNNEI. CDR3 nucleotides: TGTGCCAGCAGTGACCCACAGGGGGCGGCTAATTCACCCCTCCACTTT. It encodes CASSDPQGAANSPLHF.

This clonotype was counted a single time. A read error is possible here, since a much larger clone lies one base away. This CDR3 fails to terminate in the conserved phenylalanine or tryptophan, so it likely reflects a read error. This chain connects TRBV19 to TRBJ1-2; TRBD1 matches at 9 bases. Unmatched junction bases numbered 4, after V lost 9 bases and J lost 2 bases. The CDR3 is 13 residues long. Germline V gives CDR1 LNHDA, CDR2 SQIVND (reference sequence). DNA for the CDR3: TGTGCCAGCCAAGGGACAGGGAACTATGGCTACACCTAC. Encoded protein: CASQGTGNYGYTY.

There are a few counts of this clonotype. The chain couples TRBV7-2 to TRBJ2-5; TRBD2 matches at 10 bases. Germline lookup yields CDR1 SGHTA and CDR2 FQGNSA. Trimming at V came to 2 bases and at J to 1 base, leaving 10 bases not matched to a gene. This CDR3 comprises 18 residues. The CDR3, as DNA: TGTGCCAGCAGCTTATGGGCTAGCGGGGGATTGGGCCAAGAGACCCAGTACTTC. Translated: CASSLWASGGLGQETQYF.

This clonotype was seen ten or more times. The gene calls are TRBV2 and TRBJ1-2; D is perhaps TRBD1 (5 bases). The CDR3 sequence is 13 residues long. The ends were cut back, 8 bases at V and 8 bases at J, with 18 bases in the middle. Germline V CDR1 and CDR2: SNHLY, FYNNEI. CDR3 nucleotide sequence: TGTGCCAGCCAGCGGGGACCAGAGGGGGGCTACACCTTC. Translated: CASQRGPEGGYTF.

This clonotype showed up many times. The chain uses TRBV6-1 and TRBJ1-1; D gene ambiguous. The V end lost 3 bases, the J end lost 7 bases, and 9 bases lay between the germline ends. Per the germline V gene, CDR1 is MNHNS and CDR2 is SASEGT. The CDR3 is 12 residues long. The CDR3 bases are TGTGCCAGCAGTGATATTAACTTTGAAGCTTTCTTT. Translating it yields CASSDINFEAFF.